This entry lists 2 T cell receptor beta chains sequenced from one sample in a study of T cells in Graves' hyperthyroidism and ophthalmopathy. Researchers took RNA transcripts and amplified the TCR beta CDR3 regions from them. First-round RT-PCR with HTBI primers amplified the TCR CDR3 region. TCRdb ran MiXCR on the multiplex PCR reads and lists one entry per CDR3 protein. The repertoire consists of about 840,000 distinct CDR3 sequences, with about two fifths occurring once and the leading ten covering 8.9%. Sample: blood. The receptors were gathered from a man between 18 and 35 years old with Graves' hyperthyroidism.

The chain is built from TRBV6-1 and TRBJ1-2; D gene ambiguous. Germline V gives CDR1 MNHNS, CDR2 SASEGT. The CDR3 spans 13 residues. V lost 8 bases to trimming and J lost 8 bases, with 18 bases between them. The CDR3 here is CASGTAEHGGYTF. Here the CDR3 DNA reads TGTGCCAGCGGTACGGCAGAGCATGGGGGCTACACCTTC.

The chain has TRBV20-1 and TRBJ2-7; D gene unclear. CDR1 DFQATT and CDR2 SNEGSKA come from the germline V gene (reference sequence). V was shortened by 0 bases and J by 9 bases, with 3 bases between the two germline ends. There are 9 residues in the CDR3. The CDR3 loop reads CSARDAQYF. CDR3 sequence (DNA): TGCAGTGCTAGAGATGCGCAGTACTTC.